A single sample is the source of the 10 T cell receptor beta chains below, sequenced in a study of cytomegalovirus exposure and HLA in healthy donors (TCRdb year 2017). The library was obtained by the immunoSEQ multiplex PCR assay. For the multiplex PCR, a mixture combining 60 forward primers for TCR Vbeta segments and 13 reverse primers for TCR Jbeta segments was used. The source is immuneACCESS, and TCRdb retained only in-frame sequences with V and J called. Part of the clones is not carried over; for the studies checked, unresolved V genes explain less than half of this, and the remainder is unexplained. In this sample the table shows about 160,000 clones, roughly 74% of which occur a single time. Clones ranked in the top ten supply 4.9% of the sample. The sequenced sample was PBMCs. Receptors were obtained from a male donor in good health and CMV-seronegative.

The V and J genes are TRBV5-1 and TRBJ2-1; unclear D gene. CDR1 and CDR2 from the germline V gene are SGHRS and YFSETQ. The CDR3 has 14 amino acids. V was pared by 0 bases and J by 8 bases, with 12 bases between. CDR3 in DNA: TGCGCCAGCAGCTTGGGACCGGCCGAGGATGAGCAGTTCTTC. It specifies CASSLGPAEDEQFF.

The chain carries TRBV7-9 and TRBJ1-2; TRBD1 is a possible D gene (6 bases). Trimming removed 7 bases from V and 6 bases from J, with 12 bases in between. The CDR3 extends over 12 amino acids. Germline-derived CDR1 and CDR2 are SEHNR and FQNEAQ (reference sequence). CDR3 coding DNA: TGTGCCAGCACCGATTACAGGGATGGCTACACCTTC. This encodes CASTDYRDGYTF.

The rearrangement joins TRBV7-8 to TRBJ1-1; TRBD1 aligns across 8 bases. With V trimmed by 5 bases and J by 3 bases, 8 bases remained unmatched. From germline, CDR1 is SGHVS and CDR2 FQNEAQ. The CDR3 loop spans 15 amino acids. In DNA form, the CDR3 reads TGTGCCAGCAGCCCGACAGGGGCAATCGACACTGAAGCTTTCTTT. Its translation is CASSPTGAIDTEAFF.

The CDR3 region is CASSLTNNEQFF. CDR3 nucleotides: TGCGCCAGCAGCTTGACTAACAATGAGCAGTTCTTC. The gene calls are TRBV5-1 and TRBJ2-1; D gene uncertain. The CDR3 runs 12 residues. Germline values: CDR1 SGHRS, CDR2 YFSETQ. V was trimmed by 1 base and J by 5 bases, leaving 4 bases between them.

The genes are TRBV27 and TRBJ2-1; 7 bases fit TRBD1. The CDR3 spans 15 residues. V shed 4 bases, J shed 2 bases, and the junction held 5 bases outside the gene matches. The germline CDR1 and CDR2 sequences are MNHEY and SMNVEV (reference sequence). The CDR3 region is CASSSEGAPYNEQFF. The CDR3 nucleotides are TGTGCCAGCAGTTCCGAGGGGGCCCCCTACAATGAGCAGTTCTTC.

This clone was seen ten or more times. The CDR3 sequence is CASSSGSTDTQYF. CDR3 nucleotides: TGTGCCAGCAGTAGCGGGAGCACAGATACGCAGTATTTT. V is TRBV6-4 and J is TRBJ2-3; tentative D call: TRBD2 (6 bases). The germline gives CDR1 MRHNA, CDR2 SNTAGT. This CDR3 comprises 13 residues. Trimming took 5 bases from V and 0 from J, leaving 6 bases between them.

This rearrangement joins TRBV6-5 to TRBJ1-2; the D is unclear. Trimming took 6 bases from V and 5 from J, leaving 13 bases between them. The CDR3 consists of 13 residues. The V gene's germline CDR1 is MNHEY and CDR2 SVGAGI. DNA of the CDR3: TGTGCCAGCAGAATTGACGGGAATTATGGCTACACCTTC. Residues: CASRIDGNYGYTF.

The chain recombines TRBV5-4 with TRBJ2-1, with 9 bases identical to TRBD2. V lost 2 bases to trimming and J lost 2 bases; unmatched junction nucleotides: 2. Germline V gene sequence: CDR1 SGHNT, CDR2 YYREEE (reference sequence). The CDR3 contains 15 residues. The CDR3 DNA is TGTGCCAGCAGCTTAAGCGGGGGGACCTACAATGAGCAGTTCTTC. Translating gives CASSLSGGTYNEQFF.

This rearrangement joins TRBV11-2 to TRBJ2-1; maybe TRBD1 (6 bases). This CDR3 contains 14 residues. Trimming removed 5 bases at V and 6 bases at J, with 14 bases between. Germline V CDR1 and CDR2: SGHAT, FQNNGV. Here the CDR3 DNA reads TGTGCCAGCAGCGGGGGATGGGGGCGCAATGAGCAGTTCTTC. Its translation: CASSGGWGRNEQFF.

This chain connects TRBV7-9 to TRBJ2-7, with a tentative D call TRBD2 (6 bases). CDR1 is SEHNR, CDR2 FQNEAQ, per germline (reference sequence). The V and J ends lost 5 bases and 4 bases respectively, with 15 bases between them. This CDR3 contains 14 residues. The CDR3 here is CASSAIADRYEQYF. The CDR3 nucleotides are TGTGCCAGCAGCGCCATAGCGGACCGATACGAGCAGTACTTC.